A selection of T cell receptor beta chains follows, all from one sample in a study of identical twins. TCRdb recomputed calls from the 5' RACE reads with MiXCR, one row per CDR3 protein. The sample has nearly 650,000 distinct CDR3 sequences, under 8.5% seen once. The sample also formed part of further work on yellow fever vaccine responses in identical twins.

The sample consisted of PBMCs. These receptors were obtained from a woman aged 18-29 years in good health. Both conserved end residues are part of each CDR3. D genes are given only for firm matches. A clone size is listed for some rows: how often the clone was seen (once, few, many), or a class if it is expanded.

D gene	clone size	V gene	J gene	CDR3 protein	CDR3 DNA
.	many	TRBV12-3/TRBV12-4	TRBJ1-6	CASSLVQGSGSPLHF	TGTGCCAGCAGTTTGGTTCAGGGATCGGGTTCACCCCTCCACTTT
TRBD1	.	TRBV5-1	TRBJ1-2	CASSYRSGGTGSGYGYTF	TGCGCCAGCAGCTACAGAAGCGGCGGGACAGGGTCGGGCTATGGCTACACCTTC
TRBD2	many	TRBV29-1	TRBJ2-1	CSVGSGGPYNEQFF	TGCAGCGTGGGAAGCGGGGGGCCCTACAATGAGCAGTTCTTC
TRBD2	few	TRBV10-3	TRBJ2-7	CAIQREEVYSEQYF	TGTGCCATACAGCGGGAGGAGGTATATAGCGAGCAGTACTTC
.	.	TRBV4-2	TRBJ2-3	CASSQDYQLTTRNTQYF	TGTGCCAGCAGCCAAGATTACCAGCTTACAACTAGGAATACGCAGTATTTT
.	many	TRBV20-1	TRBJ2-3	CSATAGTDTQYF	TGCAGTGCTACGGCTGGCACAGATACGCAGTATTTT
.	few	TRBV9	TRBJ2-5	CASSVDGAGQETQYF	TGTGCCAGCAGCGTTGACGGCGCAGGACAGGAGACCCAGTACTTC
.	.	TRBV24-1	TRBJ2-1	CATSDFPRSPFSSYNEQFF	TGTGCCACCAGTGATTTCCCCAGGAGCCCCTTTAGCTCCTACAATGAGCAGTTCTTC
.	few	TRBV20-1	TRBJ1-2	CSASIVGAGGYTF	TGCAGTGCTAGTATTGTGGGGGCCGGGGGCTACACCTTC
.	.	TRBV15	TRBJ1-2	CATSRATGLGGYTF	TGTGCCACCAGCAGGGCCACAGGGTTGGGGGGCTACACCTTC
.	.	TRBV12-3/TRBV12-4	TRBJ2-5	CASSSSLRGYQETQYF	TGTGCCAGCAGTTCGAGTTTGAGGGGGTACCAAGAGACCCAGTACTTC
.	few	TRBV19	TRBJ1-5	CASLPGQTYSNQPQHF	TGTGCCAGTCTACCCGGACAGACCTATAGCAATCAGCCCCAGCATTTT
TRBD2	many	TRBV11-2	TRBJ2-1	CASSLLRTRRKINNEQFF	TGTGCCAGCAGCTTGTTGCGGACTAGGAGAAAGATTAACAATGAGCAGTTCTTC
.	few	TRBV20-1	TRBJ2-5	CSAALGEETQYF	TGCAGTGCTGCCTTGGGGGAAGAGACCCAGTACTTC
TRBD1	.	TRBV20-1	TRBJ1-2	CSAVRDRGNGYTF	TGCAGTGCTGTACGGGACAGGGGGAATGGCTACACCTTC
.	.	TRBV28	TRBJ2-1	CASIGDGNNEQFF	TGTGCCAGCATTGGGGACGGCAACAATGAGCAGTTCTTC
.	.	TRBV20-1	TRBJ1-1	CSAMDIIRPTEAFF	TGCAGTGCTATGGACATTATTCGACCCACTGAAGCTTTCTTT
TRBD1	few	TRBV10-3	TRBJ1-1	CAISVAGQENTEAFF	TGTGCCATCAGCGTGGCCGGACAGGAAAACACTGAAGCTTTCTTT
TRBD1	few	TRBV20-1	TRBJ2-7	CSGQEQNSYEQYF	TGCAGCGGACAGGAGCAAAACTCCTACGAGCAGTACTTC
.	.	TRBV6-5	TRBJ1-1	CASSYWRNTEAFF	TGTGCCAGCAGTTACTGGCGGAACACTGAAGCTTTCTTT
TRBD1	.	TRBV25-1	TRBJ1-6	CASSESDRGWSLHF	TGTGCCAGCAGCGAATCTGACAGGGGCTGGTCCCTCCACTTT
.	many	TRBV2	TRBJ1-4	CASRYLREKLFF	TGTGCCAGCAGATACCTACGTGAAAAACTGTTTTTT
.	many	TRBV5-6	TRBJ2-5	CASSRNEPETQYF	TGTGCCAGCAGCAGAAACGAGCCAGAGACCCAGTACTTC